This T cell receptor beta chain was captured by sequencing in a study of shared clonotypes between healthy human individuals. General observations from the study: Generation of non-shared clonotypes was less probable than generation of clonotypes shared by all four donors.

About this clone: What it binds is unknown.

Profiling relied on immunoSEQ multiplex PCR, and the TCRdb table lists in-frame clones only, not all of them. The table includes approximately 1,500,000 clones, approximately 97% detected once. V shed 0 bases and J 3 bases; nucleotides not matched to a gene: 9. The CDR3 consists of 20 residues. Germline V CDR1 and CDR2: LGHNA, YSLEER. The specimen was naive CD4+ T cells sorted from blood. Subset defined: CD45RA+ positively selected. This TCR came from a man aged 25-40 years in good health. The chain carries TRBV4-3 and TRBJ2-3; 16 bases fit TRBD2. The CDR3 bases are TGCGCCAGCAGCCAAGACCCCGGGACTAGCGGGAGGGCCGGGACAGATACGCAGTATTTT. Protein sequence: CASSQDPGTSGRAGTDTQYF.